This T cell receptor beta chain stems from a study of blood T cell repertoires in COVID-19. Study-wide context: Spain, Italy and the United States supplied samples that represented acute and convalescent COVID-19. From T cells, B-cell-depleted T cells, or PBMCs came the material, which was cDNA or gDNA.

In the original workflow: Reference gene primer amplification yielded estimated nucleated cell counts. Produced via immunoSEQ multiplex PCR; TCRdb's table is partial and in-frame only. For V, J and clone size, that table is used; D and trimming come from the DNA. Of around 71,000 clones in the sample, 75% to 90% were seen once. V was clipped by 2 bases and J by 4 bases, with 8 bases between them. Germline assignment: CDR1 ENHRY and CDR2 SYGVKD. The CDR3 loop spans 14 amino acids. The clonotype was recovered from a man aged 80 or over with acute or convalescent COVID-19. The specimen sequenced was peripheral blood. The J gene is TRBJ1-4, the V gene TRBV10-3; no firm D call. For the CDR3, the DNA is TGTGCCATCAGTGAGGGACGGGGTAATGAAAAACTGTTTTTT. Its translation is CAISEGRGNEKLFF.